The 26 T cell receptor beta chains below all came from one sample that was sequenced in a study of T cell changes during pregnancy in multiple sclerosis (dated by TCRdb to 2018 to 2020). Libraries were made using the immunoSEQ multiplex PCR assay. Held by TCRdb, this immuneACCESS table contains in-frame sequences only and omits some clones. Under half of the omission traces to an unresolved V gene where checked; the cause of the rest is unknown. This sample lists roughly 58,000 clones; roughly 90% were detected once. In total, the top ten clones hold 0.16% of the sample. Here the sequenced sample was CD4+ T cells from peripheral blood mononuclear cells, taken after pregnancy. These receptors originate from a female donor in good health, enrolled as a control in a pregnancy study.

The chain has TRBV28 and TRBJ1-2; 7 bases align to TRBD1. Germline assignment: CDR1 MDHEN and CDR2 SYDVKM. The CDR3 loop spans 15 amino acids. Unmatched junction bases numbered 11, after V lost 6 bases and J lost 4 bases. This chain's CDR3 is CASRLQGSYAYGYTF. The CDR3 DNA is TGTGCCAGCAGGCTACAGGGGAGTTATGCCTATGGCTACACCTTC.

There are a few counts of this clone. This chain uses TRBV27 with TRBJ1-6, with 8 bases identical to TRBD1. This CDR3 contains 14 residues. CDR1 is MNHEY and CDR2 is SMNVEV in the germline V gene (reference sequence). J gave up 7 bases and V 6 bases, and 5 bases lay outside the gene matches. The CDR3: CASRAQGDNSPLHF. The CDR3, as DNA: TGTGCCAGCAGAGCACAGGGGGACAATTCACCCCTCCACTTT.

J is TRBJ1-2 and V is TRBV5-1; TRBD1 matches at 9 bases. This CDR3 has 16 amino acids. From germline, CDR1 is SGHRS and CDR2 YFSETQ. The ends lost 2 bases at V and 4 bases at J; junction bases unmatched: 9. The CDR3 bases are TGCGCCAGCAGCTTAGGAGGGACAGGGAGCGGCTATGGCTACACCTTC. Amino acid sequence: CASSLGGTGSGYGYTF.

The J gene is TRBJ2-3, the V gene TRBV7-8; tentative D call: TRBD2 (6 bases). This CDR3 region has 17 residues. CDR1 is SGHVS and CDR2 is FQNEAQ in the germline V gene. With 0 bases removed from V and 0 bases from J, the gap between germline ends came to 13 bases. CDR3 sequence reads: CASSLASSGSSTDTQYF. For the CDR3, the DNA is TGTGCCAGCAGCTTAGCGAGTTCCGGGAGTAGCACAGATACGCAGTATTTT.

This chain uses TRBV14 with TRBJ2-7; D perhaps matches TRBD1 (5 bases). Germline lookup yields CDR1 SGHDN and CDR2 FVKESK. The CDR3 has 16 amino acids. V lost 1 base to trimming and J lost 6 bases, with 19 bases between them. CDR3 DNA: TGTGCCAGCAGCCAAGGTCAGGGTTACGCTAGGGGCGAGCAGTACTTC. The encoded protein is CASSQGQGYARGEQYF.

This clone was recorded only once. In DNA form, the CDR3 reads TGTGCCAGCAGCTTATGGATCGGGGAGACTAGTGAAGCTTTCTTT. It is translated as CASSLWIGETSEAFF. This rearrangement joins TRBV11-2 to TRBJ1-1; no reliable D call. Germline CDR1 reads SGHAT; CDR2 reads FQNNGV. With 2 bases removed from V and 7 bases from J, the gap between germline ends came to 17 bases. The CDR3 is made up of 15 amino acids.

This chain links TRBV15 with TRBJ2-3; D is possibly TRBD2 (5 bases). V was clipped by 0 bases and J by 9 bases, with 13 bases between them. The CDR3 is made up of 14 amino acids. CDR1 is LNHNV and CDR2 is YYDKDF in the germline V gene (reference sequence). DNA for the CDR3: TGTGCCACCAGCAGAGATCTCTCGGGATCAACGCAGTATTTT. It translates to CATSRDLSGSTQYF.

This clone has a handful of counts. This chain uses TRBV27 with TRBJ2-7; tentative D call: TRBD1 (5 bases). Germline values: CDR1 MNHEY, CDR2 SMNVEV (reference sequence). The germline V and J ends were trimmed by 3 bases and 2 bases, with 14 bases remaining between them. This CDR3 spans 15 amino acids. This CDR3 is CASSFVFQGPYEQYF. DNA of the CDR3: TGTGCCAGCAGTTTCGTCTTCCAGGGCCCCTACGAGCAGTACTTC.

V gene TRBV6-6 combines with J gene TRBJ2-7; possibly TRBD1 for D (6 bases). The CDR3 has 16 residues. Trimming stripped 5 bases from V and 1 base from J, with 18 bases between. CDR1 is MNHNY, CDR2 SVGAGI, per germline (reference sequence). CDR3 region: CASSTQGSGISYEQYF. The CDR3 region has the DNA TGTGCCAGCAGTACCCAGGGGTCGGGGATTTCCTACGAGCAGTACTTC.

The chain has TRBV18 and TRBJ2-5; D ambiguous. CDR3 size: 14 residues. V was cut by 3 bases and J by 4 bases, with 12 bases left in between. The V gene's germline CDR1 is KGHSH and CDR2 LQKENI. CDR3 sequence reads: CASSPQKSRETQYF. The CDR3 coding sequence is TGTGCCAGCTCACCCCAGAAATCCCGAGAGACCCAGTACTTC.

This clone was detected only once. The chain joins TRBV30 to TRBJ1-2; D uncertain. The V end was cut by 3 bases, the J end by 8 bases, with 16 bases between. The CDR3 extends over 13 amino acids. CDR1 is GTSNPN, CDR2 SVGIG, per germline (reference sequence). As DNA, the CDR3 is TGTGCCTGGAGGGCTCCGATATCGGGGGGCTACACCTTC. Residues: CAWRAPISGGYTF.

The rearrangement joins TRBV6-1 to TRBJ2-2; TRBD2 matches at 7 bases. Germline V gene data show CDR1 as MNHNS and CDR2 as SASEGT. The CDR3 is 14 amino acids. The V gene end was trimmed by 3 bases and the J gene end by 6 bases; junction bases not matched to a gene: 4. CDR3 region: CASSERGSSGELFF. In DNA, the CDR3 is TGTGCCAGCAGTGAGCGGGGGAGCTCCGGGGAGCTGTTTTTT.

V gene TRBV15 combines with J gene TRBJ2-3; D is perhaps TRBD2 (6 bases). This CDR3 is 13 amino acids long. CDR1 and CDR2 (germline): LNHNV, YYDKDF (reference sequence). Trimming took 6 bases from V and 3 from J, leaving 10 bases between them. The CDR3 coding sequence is TGTGCCACCAGATTAAGCGGGACAGATACGCAGTATTTT. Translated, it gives CATRLSGTDTQYF.

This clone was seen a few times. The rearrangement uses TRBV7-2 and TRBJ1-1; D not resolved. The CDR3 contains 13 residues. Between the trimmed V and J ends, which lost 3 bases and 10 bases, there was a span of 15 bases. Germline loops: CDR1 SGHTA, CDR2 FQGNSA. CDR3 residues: CASSLGLAEGAFF. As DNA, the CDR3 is TGTGCCAGCAGCTTGGGCTTAGCAGAGGGAGCTTTCTTT.

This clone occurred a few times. The CDR3 bases are TGTGCCAGCGTGATCAGGGGAGTTAATTCACCCCTCCACTTT. Residues: CASVIRGVNSPLHF. The chain employs TRBV28 and TRBJ1-6; a possible D gene is TRBD1 (6 bases). CDR1 and CDR2 (germline): MDHEN, SYDVKM. Trimming removed 8 bases from V and 6 bases from J, with 14 bases in between. The CDR3 length is 14 residues.

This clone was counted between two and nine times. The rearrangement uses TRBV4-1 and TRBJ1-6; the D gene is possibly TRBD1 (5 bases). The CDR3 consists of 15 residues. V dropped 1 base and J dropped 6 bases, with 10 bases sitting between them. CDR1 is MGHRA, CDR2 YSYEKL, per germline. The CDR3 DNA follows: TGCGCCAGCAGCCAAGCGGCAGGGTTTAATTCACCCCTCCACTTT. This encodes CASSQAAGFNSPLHF.

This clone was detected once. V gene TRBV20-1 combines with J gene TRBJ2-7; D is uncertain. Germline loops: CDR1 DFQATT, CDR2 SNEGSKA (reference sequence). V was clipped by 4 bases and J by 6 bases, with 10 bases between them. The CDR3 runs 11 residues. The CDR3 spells CSAKTRGEQYF. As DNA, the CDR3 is TGCAGTGCTAAAACCCGCGGCGAGCAGTACTTC.

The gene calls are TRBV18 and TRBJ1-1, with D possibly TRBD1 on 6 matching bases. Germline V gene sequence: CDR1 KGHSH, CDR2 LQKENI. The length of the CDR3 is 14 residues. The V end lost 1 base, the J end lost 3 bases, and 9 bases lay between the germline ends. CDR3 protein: CASSPLQGDTEAFF. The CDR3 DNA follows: TGTGCCAGCTCACCACTACAGGGAGACACTGAAGCTTTCTTT.

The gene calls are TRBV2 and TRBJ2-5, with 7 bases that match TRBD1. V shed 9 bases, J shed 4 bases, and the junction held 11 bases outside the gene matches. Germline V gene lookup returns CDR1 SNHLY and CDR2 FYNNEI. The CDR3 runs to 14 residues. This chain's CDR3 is CASNDRAGRETQYF. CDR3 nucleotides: TGTGCCAGTAACGACAGGGCAGGGCGAGAGACCCAGTACTTC.

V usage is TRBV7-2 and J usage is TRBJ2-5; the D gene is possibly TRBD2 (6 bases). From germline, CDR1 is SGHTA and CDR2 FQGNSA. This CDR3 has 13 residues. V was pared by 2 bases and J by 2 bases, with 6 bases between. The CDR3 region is CASSLRGQETQYF. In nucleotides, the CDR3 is TGTGCCAGCAGCTTACGGGGGCAAGAGACCCAGTACTTC.

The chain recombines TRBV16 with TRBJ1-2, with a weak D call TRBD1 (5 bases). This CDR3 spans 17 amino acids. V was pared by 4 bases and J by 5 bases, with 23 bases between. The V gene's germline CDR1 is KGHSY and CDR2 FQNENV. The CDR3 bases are TGTGCCAGCAGCCCCTCCGGGGGGTCCGCCAAAGGTTATGGCTACACCTTC. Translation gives CASSPSGGSAKGYGYTF.

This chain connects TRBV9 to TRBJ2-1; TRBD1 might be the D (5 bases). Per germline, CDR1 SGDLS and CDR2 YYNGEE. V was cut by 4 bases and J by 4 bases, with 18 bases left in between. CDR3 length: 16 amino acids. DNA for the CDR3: TGTGCCAGCAGCCCCCAGACAGCCACGACATACAATGAGCAGTTCTTC. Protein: CASSPQTATTYNEQFF.

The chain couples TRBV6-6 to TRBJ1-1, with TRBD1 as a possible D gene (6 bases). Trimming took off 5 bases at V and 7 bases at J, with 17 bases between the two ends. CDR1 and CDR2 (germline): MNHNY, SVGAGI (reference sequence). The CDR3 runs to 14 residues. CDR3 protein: CASSLRTAQGEAFF. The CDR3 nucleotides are TGTGCCAGCAGTCTCCGGACAGCTCAAGGTGAAGCTTTCTTT.

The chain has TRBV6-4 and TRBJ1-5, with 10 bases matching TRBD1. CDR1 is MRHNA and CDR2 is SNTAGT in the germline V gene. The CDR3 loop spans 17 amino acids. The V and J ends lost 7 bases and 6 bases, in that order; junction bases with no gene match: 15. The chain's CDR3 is CASMPPGQGSGGQPQHF. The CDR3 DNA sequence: TGTGCCAGCATGCCCCCGGGACAGGGGAGTGGAGGTCAGCCCCAGCATTTT.

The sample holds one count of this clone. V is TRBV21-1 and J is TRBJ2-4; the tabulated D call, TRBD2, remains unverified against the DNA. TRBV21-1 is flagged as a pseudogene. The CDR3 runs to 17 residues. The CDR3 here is CASSKGGERVAKNIQYF. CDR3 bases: TGTGCCAGCAGCAAGGGGGGAGAGAGGGTGGCCAAAAACATTCAGTACTTC.

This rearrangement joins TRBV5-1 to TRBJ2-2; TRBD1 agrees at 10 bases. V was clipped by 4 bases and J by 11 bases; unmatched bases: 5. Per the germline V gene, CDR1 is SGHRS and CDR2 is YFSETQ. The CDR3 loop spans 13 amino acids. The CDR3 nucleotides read TGCGCCAGCAGCCCCCGGGACAGGGGTGAGCTGTTTTTT. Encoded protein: CASSPRDRGELFF.